The rows below give T cell receptor beta chains drawn from one sample of a study of cytomegalovirus exposure and HLA in healthy donors. TCRdb's copy holds only in-frame clones and misses some; the assay was immunoSEQ multiplex PCR. The sample includes about 110,000 clones, roughly 77% of them seen just once. The sequencing input was PBMCs. Source of these receptors: a man aged 35-49 years in good health and CMV-seronegative. Both conserved end residues are part of each CDR3. The D gene is left open where the match is weak. Some rows have no size entry. The others give once, few or many, or a class for an expanded clone.

V gene	clone size	J gene	D gene	CDR3 DNA	CDR3 protein
TRBV28	.	TRBJ2-1	TRBD2	TGTGCCAGCTTAGCGGGGGGGCCCAATGAGCAGTTCTTC	CASLAGGPNEQFF
TRBV6-1	.	TRBJ1-4	.	TGTGCCAGCAGTGACCCTGGACAGTTTAATGAAAAACTGTTTTTT	CASSDPGQFNEKLFF
TRBV6-6	.	TRBJ2-1	.	TGTGCCAGCAGCCAAGGGTTGGGGGCCGATGAGCAGTTCTTC	CASSQGLGADEQFF
TRBV11-2	.	TRBJ2-3	.	TGTGCCAGCAGCTTACTTCGGCGGGCCACAGATACGCAGTATTTT	CASSLLRRATDTQYF
TRBV7-7	.	TRBJ2-1	.	TGTGCCAGCAGCTTAGGCCCGAGCTCCTACAATGAGCAGTTCTTC	CASSLGPSSYNEQFF
TRBV29-1	few	TRBJ2-3	TRBD2	TGCAGCGTTGAAGTGCAGCCAGCGGGGGCGGTTTGGACAGATACGCAGTATTTT	CSVEVQPAGAVWTDTQYF
TRBV6-1	many	TRBJ2-7	.	TGTGCCAGCAGTGTGGCTAGCGAGACCTCCTACGAGCAGTACTTC	CASSVASETSYEQYF
TRBV6-1	many	TRBJ2-2	TRBD1	TGTGCCAGCAGAGAACCGGGACAGGGTGAAACCGGGGAGCTGTTTTTT	CASREPGQGETGELFF
TRBV5-1	.	TRBJ2-6	.	TGCGCCAGCAGCGGCGGAGGGGGCGATCCTGGGGCCAACGTCCTGACTTTC	CASSGGGGDPGANVLTF
TRBV10-2	.	TRBJ2-2	TRBD2	TGCGCCACCTCCGGGACTAGCATCGGGGAGCTGTTTTTT	CATSGTSIGELFF
TRBV4-2	.	TRBJ2-3	TRBD2	TGTGCCAGCAGCCTCCCCTCTGGAGCTAGCGGGGGGGCTGGTGGCACAGATACGCAGTATTTT	CASSLPSGASGGAGGTDTQYF
TRBV2	.	TRBJ2-5	.	TGTGCCAGCAGTGACGTACTGGAGACCCAGTACTTC	CASSDVLETQYF
TRBV2	.	TRBJ2-5	.	TGTGCCAGCAACATAAAGACCCAGTACTTC	CASNIKTQYF
TRBV6-4	.	TRBJ2-3	TRBD2	TGTGCCAGCAGTGACTCCTCCGGGACTAACACAGATACGCAGTATTTT	CASSDSSGTNTDTQYF
TRBV23-1	few	TRBJ1-4	TRBD1	TGCGCCAGCAGTCACACGGGACAGGAGGATGAAAAACTGTTTTTT	CASSHTGQEDEKLFF
TRBV12-5	.	TRBJ2-3	.	TGTGCTAGTGGCGGGGGACAGCCTAACACAGATACGCAGTATTTT	CASGGGQPNTDTQYF
TRBV2	.	TRBJ1-1	.	TGTGCCAGCAGTCCATCGGTGAACACTGAAGCTTTCTTT	CASSPSVNTEAFF
TRBV18	.	TRBJ2-7	.	TGTGCCAGCTCACCACCCCAGGGCGACGAGCAGTACTTC	CASSPPQGDEQYF
TRBV7-2	.	TRBJ2-7	TRBD1	TGTGCCAGCAGCCCAGGGACAGGGGCGGGCGAGCAGTACTTC	CASSPGTGAGEQYF
TRBV27	.	TRBJ1-6	.	TGTGCCAGCAGTTCGGACAGTTATTCACCCCTCCACTTT	CASSSDSYSPLHF
TRBV7-8	.	TRBJ1-3	.	TGTGCCAGCAGCTCTAACCCGGGAAACACCATATATTTT	CASSSNPGNTIYF
TRBV4-1	.	TRBJ2-1	TRBD2	TGCGCCAGCAGCCAGGGGACTAGCGGGGGGGCATCCCAGGTCGAGCAGTTCTTC	CASSQGTSGGASQVEQFF
TRBV18	.	TRBJ2-5	TRBD1	TGTGCCAGCTCACCCACCCGGGACAGGGGGCGAGAGACCCAGTACTTC	CASSPTRDRGRETQYF
TRBV12-5	.	TRBJ2-1	TRBD2	TGTGCTAGTGGTTTAAGGGAGGGTGAGCAGTTCTTC	CASGLREGEQFF
TRBV7-9	.	TRBJ1-1	.	TGTGCCAGCAGCTTATCTCTGGAGGCTTTCTTT	CASSLSLEAFF
TRBV6-5	.	TRBJ2-3	.	TGTGCCAGCAGGGCACAGGACCTTGACACAGATACGCAGTATTTT	CASRAQDLDTDTQYF
TRBV6-1	.	TRBJ2-2	TRBD2	TGTGCCAGCAGTGAAACTAGCGGGGGGGCCGGGGAGCTGTTTTTT	CASSETSGGAGELFF
TRBV7-8	.	TRBJ2-3	.	TGTGCCAGCAGCTTAGACAGGGAAGGGTCGACAGATACGCAGTATTTT	CASSLDREGSTDTQYF
TRBV6-1	.	TRBJ2-5	.	TGTGCCAGCAGTGAGGGCAGCACCCAGTACTTC	CASSEGSTQYF
TRBV7-6	.	TRBJ1-6	.	TGTGCCAGCAGCCCTAGCCGGGGGGGCCAGTTAATTAATTCACCCCTCCACTTT	CASSPSRGGQLINSPLHF
TRBV19	.	TRBJ1-5	.	TGTGCCAGTAGCAATACAGGGCTCCAGCCCCAGCATTTT	CASSNTGLQPQHF
TRBV4-2	.	TRBJ2-1	.	TGTGCCAGCAGCCAAGATGGAGCGGCGGCGTACAATGAGCAGTTCTTC	CASSQDGAAAYNEQFF
TRBV7-2	.	TRBJ1-5	.	TGTGCCAGCAGCGGGCGGGGGGGCGCAAGGCAGCCCCAGCATTTT	CASSGRGGARQPQHF
TRBV7-9	.	TRBJ1-2	TRBD1	TGTTCCAGCAGCCCGGACAGGTGGGACCTAAGTGGCTACACCTTC	CSSSPDRWDLSGYTF
TRBV6-1	.	TRBJ1-5	TRBD1	TGTGCCAGCAGGACCGGGACAGCAAATCAGCCCCAGCATTTT	CASRTGTANQPQHF
TRBV5-5	.	TRBJ2-3	.	TGTGCCAGCAGCTCTAACCGAGCCACAGATACGCAGTATTTT	CASSSNRATDTQYF
TRBV9	.	TRBJ1-5	TRBD1	TGTGCCAGCAGCGTTTCGACAGGGGGGAGCTATCAGCCCCAGCATTTT	CASSVSTGGSYQPQHF